A single sample is the source of the 4 T cell receptor beta chains below, sequenced in a study of blood T cells in healthy people across ages. Combining a sample-barcoded 5' primer with a J-beta primer mix, a second PCR ran for roughly 7 to 12 cycles. TCRdb called the 5' RACE reads again in MiXCR, with one record for every CDR3 protein. Of about 1,800,000 distinct CDR3 sequences detected, 28% appear once; the ten largest clones hold 7.7%. Sequencing was carried out using blood. The receptors shown here come from a woman younger than 45 in good health.

The chain joins TRBV7-9 to TRBJ1-1; D call uncertain. The germline CDR1 and CDR2 sequences are SEHNR and FQNEAQ (reference sequence). The CDR3 has 13 amino acids. V lost 5 bases, J lost 3 bases, and 10 bases lay in between. The CDR3 region is CASSGNLDTEAFF. In DNA form, the CDR3 reads TGTGCCAGCAGCGGGAATCTCGACACTGAAGCTTTCTTT.

The chain has TRBV28 and TRBJ2-3, with a tentative D call TRBD2 (6 bases). There are 12 residues in the CDR3. Germline V lookup: CDR1 MDHEN, CDR2 SYDVKM. Trimming stripped 11 bases from V and 2 bases from J, with 11 bases between. As DNA, the CDR3 is TGTGCCTTGCGGGGTCCCACAGATACGCAGTATTTT. This translates into CALRGPTDTQYF. Supplemented by reference TRBV28 and TRBJ2-3, the full variable domain reads DVKVTQSSRYLVKRTGEKVFLECVQDMDHENMFWYRQDPGLGLRLIYFSYDVKMKEKGDIPEGYSVSREKKERFSLILESASTNQTSMYLCALRGPTDTQYFGPGTRLTVL.

CDR3 protein: CASSPLSGGANIQYF. The CDR3 bases are TGTGCCAGCAGCCCCCTCTCAGGGGGGGCAAACATTCAGTACTTC. The chain uses TRBV14 and TRBJ2-4; possibly TRBD1 or TRBD2 for D (7 bases each). From germline, CDR1 is SGHDN and CDR2 FVKESK. Deletions cut 4 bases from V and 6 bases from J, with 16 bases between. This CDR3 has 15 amino acids.

This clonotype was seen many times. The rearrangement joins TRBV20-1 to TRBJ1-2, with D perhaps matching TRBD1 (6 bases). The CDR3 has 13 residues. Germline loops: CDR1 DFQATT, CDR2 SNEGSKA (reference sequence). With 5 bases removed from V and 6 bases from J, the gap between germline ends came to 16 bases. This CDR3 is CSAVTGNEDGYTF. For the CDR3, the DNA is TGCAGTGCTGTCACAGGGAATGAAGATGGCTACACCTTC.